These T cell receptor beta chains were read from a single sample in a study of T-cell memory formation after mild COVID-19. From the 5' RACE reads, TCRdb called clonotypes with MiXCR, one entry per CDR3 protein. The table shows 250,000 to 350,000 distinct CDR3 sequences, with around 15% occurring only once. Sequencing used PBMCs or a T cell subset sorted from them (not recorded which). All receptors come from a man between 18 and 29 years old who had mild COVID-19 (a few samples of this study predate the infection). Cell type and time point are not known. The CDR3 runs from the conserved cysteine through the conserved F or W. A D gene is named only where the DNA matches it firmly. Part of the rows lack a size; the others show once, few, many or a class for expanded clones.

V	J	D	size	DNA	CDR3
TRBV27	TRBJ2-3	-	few	TGTGCCAGCAGTTTATTTCTAAGGGATACGCAGTATTTT	CASSLFLRDTQYF
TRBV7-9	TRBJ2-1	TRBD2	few	TGTGCCAGCAGCTTAGCTAGCGGGCGGGTCAATGAGCAGTTCTTC	CASSLASGRVNEQFF
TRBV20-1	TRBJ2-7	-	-	TGCAGTGCTAGAGAGAGTGGCGGGCCAACCTACGAGCAGTACTTC	CSARESGGPTYEQYF
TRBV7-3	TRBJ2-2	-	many	TGTGCCAGCAGCTCCCGGGACGGCACCGGGGAGCTGTTTTTT	CASSSRDGTGELFF
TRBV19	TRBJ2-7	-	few	TGTGCCAGTAGTATGGAGGGAGGACGGTCTAAGTCCTACGAGCAGTACTTC	CASSMEGGRSKSYEQYF
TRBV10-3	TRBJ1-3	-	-	TGTGCCATCAGTGAGCGTATGGGAGCAACCTCTGGAAACACCATATATTTT	CAISERMGATSGNTIYF
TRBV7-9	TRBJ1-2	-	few	TGTGCCAGCAGCTCGCAAATGACAGCTAACTATGGCTACACCTTC	CASSSQMTANYGYTF
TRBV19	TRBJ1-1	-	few	TGTGCCAGCGTTTGGGGGGTGGGTTCCACTGAAGCTTTCTTT	CASVWGVGSTEAFF
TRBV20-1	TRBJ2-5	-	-	TGCAGCCTCAAAAGGACATTTTCATGGGAGACCCAGTACTTC	CSLKRTFSWETQYF
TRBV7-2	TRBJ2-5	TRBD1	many	TGTGCCAGCAGCTCCAAACGCCATGATCACCGGGACAGGCAGTACTTC	CASSSKRHDHRDRQYF